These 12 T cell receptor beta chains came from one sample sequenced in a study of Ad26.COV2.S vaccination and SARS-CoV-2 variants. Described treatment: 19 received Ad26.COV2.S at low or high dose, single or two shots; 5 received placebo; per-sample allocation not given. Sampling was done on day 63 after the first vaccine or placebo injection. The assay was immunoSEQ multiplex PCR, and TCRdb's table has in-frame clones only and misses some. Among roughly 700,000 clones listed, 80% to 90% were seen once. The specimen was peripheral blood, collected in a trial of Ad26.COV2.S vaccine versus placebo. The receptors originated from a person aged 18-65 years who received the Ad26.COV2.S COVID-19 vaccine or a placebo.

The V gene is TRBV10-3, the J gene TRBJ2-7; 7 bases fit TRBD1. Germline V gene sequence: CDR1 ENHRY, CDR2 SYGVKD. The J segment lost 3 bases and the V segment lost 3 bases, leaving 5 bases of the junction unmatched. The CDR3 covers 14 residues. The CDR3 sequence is CAISDYRGFYEQYF. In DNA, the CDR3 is TGTGCCATCAGTGATTACAGGGGCTTCTACGAGCAGTACTTC.

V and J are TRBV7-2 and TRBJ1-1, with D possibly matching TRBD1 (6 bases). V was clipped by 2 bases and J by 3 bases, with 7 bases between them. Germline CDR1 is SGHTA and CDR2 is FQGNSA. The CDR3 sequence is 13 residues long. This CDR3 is CASSLHRDTEAFF. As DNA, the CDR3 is TGTGCCAGCAGCTTACACAGGGACACTGAAGCTTTCTTT.

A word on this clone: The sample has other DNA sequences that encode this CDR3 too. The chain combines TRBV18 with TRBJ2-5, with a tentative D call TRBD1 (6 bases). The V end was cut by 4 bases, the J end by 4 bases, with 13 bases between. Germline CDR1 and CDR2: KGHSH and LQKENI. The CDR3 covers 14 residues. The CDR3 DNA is TGTGCCAGCTCACGTGGCCAAGGGGGAGAGACCCAGTACTTC. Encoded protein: CASSRGQGGETQYF. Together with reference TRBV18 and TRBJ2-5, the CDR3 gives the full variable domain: NAGVMQNPRHLVRRRGQEARLRCSPMKGHSHVYWYRQLPEEGLKFMVYLQKENIIDESGMPKERFSAEFPKEGPSILRIQQVVRGDSAAYFCASSRGQGGETQYFGPGTRLLVL.

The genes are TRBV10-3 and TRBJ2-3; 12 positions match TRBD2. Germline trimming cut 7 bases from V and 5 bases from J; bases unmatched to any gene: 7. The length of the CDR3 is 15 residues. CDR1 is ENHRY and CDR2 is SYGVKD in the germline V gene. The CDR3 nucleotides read TGTGCCATCAATACCGTACTAGCGGGGGGAGATACGCAGTATTTT. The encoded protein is CAINTVLAGGDTQYF.

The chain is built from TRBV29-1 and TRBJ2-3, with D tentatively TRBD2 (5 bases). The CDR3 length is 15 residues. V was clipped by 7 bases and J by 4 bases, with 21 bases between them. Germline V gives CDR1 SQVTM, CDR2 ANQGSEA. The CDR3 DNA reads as TGCAGCGGTTCGAACCGGGGAACTGCTCCAGATACGCAGTATTTT. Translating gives CSGSNRGTAPDTQYF.

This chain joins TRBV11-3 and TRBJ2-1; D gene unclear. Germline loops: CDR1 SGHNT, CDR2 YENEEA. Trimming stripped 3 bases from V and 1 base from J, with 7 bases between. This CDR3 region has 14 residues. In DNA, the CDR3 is TGTGCCAGCAGCTTGGACCCTTCCTACAATGAGCAGTTCTTC. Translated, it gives CASSLDPSYNEQFF.

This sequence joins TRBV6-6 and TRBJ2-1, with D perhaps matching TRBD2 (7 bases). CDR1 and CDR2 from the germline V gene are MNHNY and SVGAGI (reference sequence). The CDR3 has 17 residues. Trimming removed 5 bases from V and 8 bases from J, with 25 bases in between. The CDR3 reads CASSQRGGRTYMDEQFF. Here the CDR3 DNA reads TGTGCCAGCAGTCAGAGGGGGGGGAGGACATATATGGATGAGCAGTTCTTC.

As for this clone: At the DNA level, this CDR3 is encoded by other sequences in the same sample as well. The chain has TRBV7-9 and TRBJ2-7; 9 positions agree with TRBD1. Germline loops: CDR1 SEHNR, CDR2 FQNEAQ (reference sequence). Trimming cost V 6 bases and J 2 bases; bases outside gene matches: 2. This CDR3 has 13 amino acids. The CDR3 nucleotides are TGTGCCAGCAGGGGACAGGGCACCTACGAGCAGTACTTC. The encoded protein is CASRGQGTYEQYF.

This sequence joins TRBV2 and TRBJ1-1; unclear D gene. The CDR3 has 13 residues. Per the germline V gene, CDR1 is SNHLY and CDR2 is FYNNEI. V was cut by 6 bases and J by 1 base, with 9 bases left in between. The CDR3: CASRVSQNTEAFF. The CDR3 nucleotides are TGTGCCAGCAGGGTGTCACAGAACACTGAAGCTTTCTTT.

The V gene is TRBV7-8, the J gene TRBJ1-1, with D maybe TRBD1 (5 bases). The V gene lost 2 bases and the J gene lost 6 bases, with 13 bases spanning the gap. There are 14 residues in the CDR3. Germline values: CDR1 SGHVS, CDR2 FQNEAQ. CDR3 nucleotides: TGTGCCAGCAGCTTACTAAGGGGAAACGCTGAAGCTTTCTTT. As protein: CASSLLRGNAEAFF.

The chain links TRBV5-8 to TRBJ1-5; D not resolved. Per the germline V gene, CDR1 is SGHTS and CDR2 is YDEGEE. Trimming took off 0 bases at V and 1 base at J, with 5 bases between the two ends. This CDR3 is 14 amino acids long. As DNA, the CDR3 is TGTGCCAGCAGCTTGGACGGAAGCAATCAGCCCCAGCATTTT. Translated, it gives CASSLDGSNQPQHF.

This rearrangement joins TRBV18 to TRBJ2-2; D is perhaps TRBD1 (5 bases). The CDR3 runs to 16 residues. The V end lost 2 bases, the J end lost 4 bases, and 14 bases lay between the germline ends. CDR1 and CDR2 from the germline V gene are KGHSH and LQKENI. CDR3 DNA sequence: TGTGCCAGCTCACCAGTATCACAGGCGACCACCGGGGAGCTGTTTTTT. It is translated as CASSPVSQATTGELFF.